This T cell receptor (beta chain) came from a study of blood T cells in healthy people across ages (dated by TCRdb to between 2015 and 2017). Concerning the study at large: In model experiments, roughly one uniquely barcoded TCR beta cDNA molecule per two T cells was captured by template switching. Two additional independent replicas of 1 million unique cDNA reads from the same blood draw were analyzed for two donors (one aged 18 to 30 and one aged 80 or older). To avoid experimental bias, donors of different ages were randomly spread across the sequencing lanes. The study measured age-related changes in TCR beta repertoire diversity using deep sequencing normalized with unique cDNA molecular identifiers. Donors were grouped into four age groups: young (average roughly 16 years), middle-aged (around 39), aged (approximately 58) and long-lived (approximately 78).

As for this clonotype: Its antigen target is currently unknown. Base qualities are missing; no much larger clone stands one base away.

Libraries were made using 5' RACE. Sequencing was performed on an Illumina HiSeq 2500. A second roughly 6 to 12 cycle PCR used a sample-barcoded 5' primer and a J-beta primer mix. Each TCR beta cDNA molecule received a unique molecular identifier from a template-switch 5' adaptor carrying 12 random nucleotides. At least 2.5 million CDR3-containing paired-end reads were obtained from each sample. The Mint cDNA synthesis kit, primed by a TRBC-specific oligonucleotide, was used to synthesize first-strand cDNA from all RNA. All cDNA was treated with uracil-DNA glycosylase and then went through a first 18-cycle PCR with the universal primers M1SS and BC2_uni_R. From the authors' description of their analysis: Each sample was normalized by randomly selecting 1 million high-quality reads, each carrying a distinct molecular identifier. Instead of being binned into consensus sequences, reads that shared molecular identifiers were thrown out. MiTCR, run with a Q25 quality threshold and the strictest error-elimination algorithm, handled CDR3 identification, clonotype clustering and error correction. Lower-bound total TCR beta diversity was estimated with a nonparametric unseen species model using Euler transformation. TCRdb cleaned the public reads at Q25 with fastp, built clones with MiXCR and kept in-frame beta chains. Entries that share a CDR3 protein sequence are merged under the most common genes and DNA. TCRdb's processing, not the study's, gives the V and J calls here. Recorded for this sample are about 1.1 million distinct CDR3 sequences; around two fifths of them occurred a single time. 10% to 15% of the sample is taken by the ten largest.

Donors were 39 systemically healthy Caucasian individuals from Russia aged roughly 6 to 95 years. Roughly 11 milliliters of peripheral blood were drawn from each donor into EDTA-treated Vacutainer tubes. Ficoll-Paque density-gradient centrifugation was used to isolate PBMCs, with at least 6.5 million per sample. Total RNA was extracted from PBMCs with Trizol reagent, with at least 5.5 micrograms obtained per sample. The percentages of naive CD45RAhigh/CD27high T cells were determined by flow cytometry on a PBMC aliquot from every donor. The full study reports these points: Since profiling was done on bulk unsorted PBMCs, naive and antigen-experienced compartments could not be conclusively compared. Observed TCR beta diversity per million T cells fell roughly linearly with age, and a significant reduction was already apparent by age around 36. Estimates of total diversity based on one million sequenced T cells were considered lower bounds and underestimates. Because donor CMV infection status was unknown, age-related changes in expanded clonotypes were potentially confounded. The percentage of naive T cells measured by flow cytometry correlated strongly with observed TCR beta diversity. Compared with the aged group, the long-lived group had more naive CD4+ T cells, fewer expanded clones and increased TCR diversity, suggesting age selection.

CDR1 and CDR2 are drawn from the germline V gene: ENHRY, SYGVKD. V is cut back by 9 bases and J by 3 bases, with 8 bases in the junction unmatched. From cysteine to phenylalanine, the CDR3 is 14 amino acids long. Only the CDR3 region is kept as DNA, spanning 42 bases read in frame from base 1. The receptor chain draws on TRBV10-3 and TRBJ2-7; the junction holds 10 bases that match TRBD1. This clonotype was sampled from a man aged 18-30 years in good health. The sample was blood. The DNA is as follows: TGTGCCATTAGGTTGGGACAGGGGAACTACGAGCAGTACTTC. This sequence encodes CAIRLGQGNYEQYF.